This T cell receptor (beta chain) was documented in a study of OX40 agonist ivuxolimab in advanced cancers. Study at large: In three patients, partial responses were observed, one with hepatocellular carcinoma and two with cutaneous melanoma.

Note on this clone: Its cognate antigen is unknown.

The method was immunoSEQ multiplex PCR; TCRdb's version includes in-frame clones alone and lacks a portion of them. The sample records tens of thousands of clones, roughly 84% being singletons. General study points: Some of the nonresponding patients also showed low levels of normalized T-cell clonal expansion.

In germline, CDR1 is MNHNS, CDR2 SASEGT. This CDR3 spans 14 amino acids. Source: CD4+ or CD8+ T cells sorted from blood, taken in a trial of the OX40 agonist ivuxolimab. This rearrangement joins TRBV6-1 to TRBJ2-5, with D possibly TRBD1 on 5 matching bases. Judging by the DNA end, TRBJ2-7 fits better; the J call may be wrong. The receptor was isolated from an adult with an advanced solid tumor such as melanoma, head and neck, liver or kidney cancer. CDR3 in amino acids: CASSGKDSSYEQYF. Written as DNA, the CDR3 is TGTGCCAGCAGCGGAAAAGACAGCTCCTACGAGCAGTACTTC.